These 9 T cell receptor beta chains were sequenced from one sample in a study of CD8+CD57+ T cells in acquired aplastic anemia. TCR beta VDJ and CDR3 were profiled, and genomic DNA was the template. In TCRdb, the reads were re-called with MiXCR into one record per CDR3 protein. Among 160,000 or so distinct CDR3 sequences listed, around half were seen once. The patients chosen for sequencing had shown expansion of CD8+CD57+ cells (detected by flow cytometry). Material: sorted CD4+, CD8+, or CD8+CD57+ T cells (not recorded which) from PBMCs. The receptors were gathered from a human donor with aplastic anemia.

This clonotype was counted only a few times. Since a much larger clone is just one base distant, this may be a read error. The chain uses TRBV20-1 and TRBJ1-4, with 7 bases matching TRBD1. CDR1 and CDR2 (germline): DFQATT, SNEGSKA (reference sequence). The CDR3 sequence is 14 residues long. CDR3 sequence: CGAGIRGAGEKLFF. The CDR3 DNA is TGCGGTGCTGGCATCAGGGGGGCGGGAGAAAAACTGTTTTTT.

This clonotype was observed a few times. The chain carries TRBV2 and TRBJ2-7; the D is unclear. Germline V gene data show CDR1 as SNHLY and CDR2 as FYNNEI. This CDR3 contains 13 residues. V was shortened by 7 bases and J by 5 bases, with 15 bases between the two germline ends. The CDR3 DNA follows: TGTGCCAGCATAAGGGATCGAGGCCACGAGCAGTACTTC. Amino acid sequence: CASIRDRGHEQYF.

This clonotype was seen at least ten times. This chain links TRBV7-2 with TRBJ2-1; 9 bases line up with TRBD2. Germline lookup yields CDR1 SGHTA and CDR2 FQGNSA. The CDR3 has 17 residues. The V segment lost 5 bases and the J segment 7 bases; nucleotides outside the gene matches: 15. DNA for the CDR3: TGTGCCAGCAGCAGATCCCTAGGGCGGGGGGGCCAGAATGAGCAGTTCTTC. Residues: CASSRSLGRGGQNEQFF.

The J gene is TRBJ2-1, the V gene TRBV2; 7 bases are a match to TRBD2. J was trimmed by 1 base and V by 3 bases; bases with no gene match: 12. The CDR3 sequence is 18 residues long. Germline-derived CDR1 and CDR2 are SNHLY and FYNNEI. CDR3 sequence (DNA): TGTGCCAGCAGTGAGAGTGGGGGTCTAGCGGCTTCCTACAATGAGCAGTTCTTC. This encodes CASSESGGLAASYNEQFF.

The rearrangement links TRBV13 to TRBJ2-7, with 7 bases matching TRBD1. This CDR3 is 13 amino acids long. Looked up from germline, CDR1 is PRHDT and CDR2 is FYEKMQ (reference sequence). The V segment lost 5 bases and the J segment 7 bases; nucleotides outside the gene matches: 8. Here the CDR3 reads CASSAGTVGEQYF. Written as DNA, the CDR3 is TGTGCCAGCAGCGCTGGGACAGTTGGGGAGCAGTACTTC. Using reference TRBV13 and TRBJ2-7 for the parts outside the CDR3, the full variable domain is AAGVIQSPRHLIKEKRETATLKCYPIPRHDTVYWYQQGPGQDPQFLISFYEKMQSDKGSIPDRFSAQQFSDYHSELNMSSLELGDSALYFCASSAGTVGEQYFGPGTRLTVT.

This rearrangement joins TRBV4-3 to TRBJ2-5, with TRBD2 matching 7 bases. V lost 0 bases to trimming and J lost 3 bases; unmatched junction nucleotides: 13. CDR3 length: 18 residues. Germline V gene sequence: CDR1 LGHNA, CDR2 YSLEER. This CDR3 reads CASSQDRRKGLLKETQYF. Here the CDR3 DNA reads TGCGCCAGCAGCCAAGATAGACGTAAGGGACTACTGAAAGAGACCCAGTACTTC.

The genes are TRBV20-1 and TRBJ2-5, with 11 nucleotides matching TRBD2. This CDR3 is built from 15 residues. V lost 5 bases and J lost 2; bases outside the gene matches: 7. Germline V gene sequence: CDR1 DFQATT, CDR2 SNEGSKA (reference sequence). The CDR3 reads CSALSSGGRQETQYF. The CDR3 DNA reads as TGCAGTGCTCTGTCTAGCGGGGGGAGGCAAGAGACCCAGTACTTC.

This clonotype was observed a handful of times. The chain employs TRBV4-2 and TRBJ1-3; TRBD1 matches at 7 bases. CDR3 length equals 17 residues. The J segment lost 4 bases and the V segment lost 1 base, leaving 10 bases of the junction unmatched. CDR1 is LGHNA, CDR2 YNFKEQ, per germline. The CDR3 coding sequence is TGTGCCAGCAGCCAAGCTGAGGGGGCCGCGGGGGGAAACACCATATATTTT. It is translated as CASSQAEGAAGGNTIYF.

In its sample, this clonotype was seen many times. The genes are TRBV10-3 and TRBJ2-1, with TRBD2 as a possible D gene (5 bases). The CDR3 length is 14 residues. Germline loops: CDR1 ENHRY, CDR2 SYGVKD. With 10 bases removed from V and 0 bases from J, the gap between germline ends came to 13 bases. CDR3 sequence reads: CATSSGSSYNEQFF. Written as DNA, the CDR3 is TGTGCCACCTCCAGTGGGAGCTCCTACAATGAGCAGTTCTTC.